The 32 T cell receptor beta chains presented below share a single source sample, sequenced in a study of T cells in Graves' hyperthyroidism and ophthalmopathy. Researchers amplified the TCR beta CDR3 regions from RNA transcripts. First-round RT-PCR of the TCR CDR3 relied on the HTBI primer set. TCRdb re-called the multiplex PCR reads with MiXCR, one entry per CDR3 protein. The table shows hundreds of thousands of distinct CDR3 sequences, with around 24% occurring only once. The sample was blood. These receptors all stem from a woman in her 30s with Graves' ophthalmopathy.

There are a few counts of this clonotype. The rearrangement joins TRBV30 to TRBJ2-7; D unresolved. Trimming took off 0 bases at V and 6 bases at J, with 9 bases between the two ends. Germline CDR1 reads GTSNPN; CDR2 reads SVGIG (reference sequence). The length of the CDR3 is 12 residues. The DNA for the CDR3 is TGTGCCTGGAGTGTTGGGATGGGCGAGCAGTACTTC. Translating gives CAWSVGMGEQYF.

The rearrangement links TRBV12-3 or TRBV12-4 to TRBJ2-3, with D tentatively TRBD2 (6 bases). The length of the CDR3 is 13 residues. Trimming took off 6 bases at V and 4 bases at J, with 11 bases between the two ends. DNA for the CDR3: TGTGCCAGCAGGGCTAGCGTCGCAGATACGCAGTATTTT. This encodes CASRASVADTQYF.

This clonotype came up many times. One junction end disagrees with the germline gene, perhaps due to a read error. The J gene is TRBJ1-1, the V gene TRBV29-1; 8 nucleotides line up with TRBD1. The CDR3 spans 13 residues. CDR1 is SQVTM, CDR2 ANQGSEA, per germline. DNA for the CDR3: TGCAGCGCCACGGGACAGGTGAACACTGAAGTTTTCTTT. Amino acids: CSATGQVNTEVFF.

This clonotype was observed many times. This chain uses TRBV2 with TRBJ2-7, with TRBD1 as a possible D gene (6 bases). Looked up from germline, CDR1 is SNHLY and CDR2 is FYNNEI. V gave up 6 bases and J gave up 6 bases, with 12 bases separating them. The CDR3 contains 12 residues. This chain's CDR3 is CASRQGVREQYF. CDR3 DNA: TGTGCCAGCAGACAGGGTGTCCGCGAGCAGTACTTC.

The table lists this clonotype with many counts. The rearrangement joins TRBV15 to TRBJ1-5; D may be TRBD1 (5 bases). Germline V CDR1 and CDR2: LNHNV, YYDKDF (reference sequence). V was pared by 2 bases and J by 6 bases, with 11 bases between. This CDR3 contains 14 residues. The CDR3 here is CATSRQGEVQPQHF. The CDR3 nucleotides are TGTGCCACCAGCAGACAGGGTGAAGTTCAGCCCCAGCATTTT.

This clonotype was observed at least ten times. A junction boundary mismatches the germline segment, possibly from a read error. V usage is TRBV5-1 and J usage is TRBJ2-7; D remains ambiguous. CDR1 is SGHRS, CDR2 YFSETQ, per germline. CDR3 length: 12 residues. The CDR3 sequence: CASSLEGYEQYF. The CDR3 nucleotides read TGTGCCAGCAGTCTGGAAGGCTACGAGCAGTACTTC.

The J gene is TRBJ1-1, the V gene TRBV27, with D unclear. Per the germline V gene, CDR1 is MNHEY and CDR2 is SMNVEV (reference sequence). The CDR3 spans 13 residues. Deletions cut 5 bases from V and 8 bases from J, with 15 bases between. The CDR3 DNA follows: TGTGCCAGCAGTCCTAGCAGTGGGTTGGAAGCTTTCTTT. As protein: CASSPSSGLEAFF.

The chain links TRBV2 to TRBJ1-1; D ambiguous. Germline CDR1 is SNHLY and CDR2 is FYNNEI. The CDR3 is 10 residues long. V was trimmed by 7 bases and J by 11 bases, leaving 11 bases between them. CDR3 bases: TGTGCCAGCACGGGAGTTGGGGCTTTCTTT. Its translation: CASTGVGAFF.

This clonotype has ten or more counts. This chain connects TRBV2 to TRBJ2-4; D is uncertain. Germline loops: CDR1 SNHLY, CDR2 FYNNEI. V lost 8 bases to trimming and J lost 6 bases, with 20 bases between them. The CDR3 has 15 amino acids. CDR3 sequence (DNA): TGTGCCAGCGGGGAACACAGCTCCTCGCTAAACATTCAGTACTTC. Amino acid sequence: CASGEHSSSLNIQYF. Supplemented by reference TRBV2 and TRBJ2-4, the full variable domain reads EPEVTQTPSHQVTQMGQEVILRCVPISNHLYFYWYRQILGQKVEFLVSFYNNEISEKSEIFDDQFSVERPDGSNFTLKIRSTKLEDSAMYFCASGEHSSSLNIQYFGAGTRLSVL.

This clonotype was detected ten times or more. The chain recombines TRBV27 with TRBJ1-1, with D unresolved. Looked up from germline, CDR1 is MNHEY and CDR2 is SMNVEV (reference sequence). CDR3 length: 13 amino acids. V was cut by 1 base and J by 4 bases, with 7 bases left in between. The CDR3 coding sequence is TGTGCCAGCAGTTTATGGGAGGGCACTGAAGCTTTCTTT. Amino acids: CASSLWEGTEAFF.

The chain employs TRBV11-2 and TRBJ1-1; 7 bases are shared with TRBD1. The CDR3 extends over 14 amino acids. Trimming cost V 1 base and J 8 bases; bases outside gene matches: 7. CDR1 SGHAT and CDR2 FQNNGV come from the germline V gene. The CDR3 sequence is CASSLARQGVEAFF. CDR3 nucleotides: TGTGCCAGCAGCTTAGCCCGACAGGGTGTGGAAGCTTTCTTT.

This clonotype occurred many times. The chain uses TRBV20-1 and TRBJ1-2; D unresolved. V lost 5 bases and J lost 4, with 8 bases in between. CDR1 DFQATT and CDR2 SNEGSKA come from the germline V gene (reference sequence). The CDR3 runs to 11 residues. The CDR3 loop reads CSAWTSYGYTF. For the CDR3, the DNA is TGCAGTGCTTGGACTTCCTATGGCTACACCTTC.

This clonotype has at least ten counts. The CDR3 bases are TGTGCCAGCAGCCTCGTATTCGACAGCAGGGTCGCCGGGGAGCTGTTTTTT. Translation gives CASSLVFDSRVAGELFF. The chain employs TRBV6-2 or TRBV6-3 and TRBJ2-2; possibly TRBD1 for D (5 bases). Germline assignment: CDR1 MNHEY and CDR2 SVGEGT. This CDR3 region has 17 residues. V was pared by 6 bases and J by 6 bases, with 23 bases between.

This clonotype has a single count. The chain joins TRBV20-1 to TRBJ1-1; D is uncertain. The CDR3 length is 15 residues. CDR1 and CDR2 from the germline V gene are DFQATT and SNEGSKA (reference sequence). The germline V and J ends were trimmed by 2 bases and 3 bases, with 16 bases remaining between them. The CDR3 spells CSARRGIWDDTEAFF. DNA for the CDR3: TGCAGTGCTAGAAGAGGTATTTGGGATGACACTGAAGCTTTCTTT.

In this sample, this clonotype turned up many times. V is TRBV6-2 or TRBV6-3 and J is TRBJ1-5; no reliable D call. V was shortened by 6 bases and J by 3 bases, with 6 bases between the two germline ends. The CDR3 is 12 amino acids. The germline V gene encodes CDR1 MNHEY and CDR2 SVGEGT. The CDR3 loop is CASRTVNQPQHF. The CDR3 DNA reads TGTGCCAGCAGGACGGTCAATCAGCCCCAGCATTTT.

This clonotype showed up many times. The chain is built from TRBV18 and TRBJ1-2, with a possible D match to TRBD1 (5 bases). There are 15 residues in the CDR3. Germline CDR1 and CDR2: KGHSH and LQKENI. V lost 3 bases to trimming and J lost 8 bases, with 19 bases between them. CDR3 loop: CASSPGEGQTRGYTF. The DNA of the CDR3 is TGTGCCAGCTCACCCGGAGAAGGACAAACCCGGGGCTACACCTTC.

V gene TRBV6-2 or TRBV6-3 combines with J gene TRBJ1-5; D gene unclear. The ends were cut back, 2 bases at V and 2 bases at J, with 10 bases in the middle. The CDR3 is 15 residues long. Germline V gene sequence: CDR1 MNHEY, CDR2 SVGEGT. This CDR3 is CASSYAGSGNQPQHF. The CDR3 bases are TGTGCCAGCAGTTACGCGGGAAGTGGCAATCAGCCCCAGCATTTT.

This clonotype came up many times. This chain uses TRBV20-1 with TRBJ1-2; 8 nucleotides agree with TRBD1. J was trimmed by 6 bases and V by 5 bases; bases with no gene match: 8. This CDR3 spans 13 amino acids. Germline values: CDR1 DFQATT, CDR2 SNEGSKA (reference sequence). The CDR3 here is CSALDRVEHGYTF. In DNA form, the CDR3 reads TGCAGTGCTCTGGACAGGGTCGAGCATGGCTACACCTTC.

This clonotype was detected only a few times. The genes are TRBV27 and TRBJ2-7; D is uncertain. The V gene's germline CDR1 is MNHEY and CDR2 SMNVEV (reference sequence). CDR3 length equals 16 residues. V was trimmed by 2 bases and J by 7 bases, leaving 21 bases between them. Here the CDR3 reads CASSLPPVWYHLEQYF. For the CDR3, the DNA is TGTGCCAGCAGTTTACCCCCAGTGTGGTACCACCTGGAGCAGTACTTC.

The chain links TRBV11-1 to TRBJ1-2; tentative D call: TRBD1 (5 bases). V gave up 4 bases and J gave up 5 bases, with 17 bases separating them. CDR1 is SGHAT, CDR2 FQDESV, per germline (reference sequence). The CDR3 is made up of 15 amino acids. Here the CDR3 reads CASSYVRGSDYGYTF. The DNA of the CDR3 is TGTGCCAGCAGCTACGTCCGGGGGTCAGATTATGGCTACACCTTC.

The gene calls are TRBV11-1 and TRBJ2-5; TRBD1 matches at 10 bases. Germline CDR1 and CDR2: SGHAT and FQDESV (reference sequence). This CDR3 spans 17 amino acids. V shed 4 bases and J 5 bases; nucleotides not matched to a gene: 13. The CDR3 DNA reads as TGTGCCAGCAGCTCCCGACCCCGGACAGGGGGTGGGGAGACCCAGTACTTC. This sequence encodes CASSSRPRTGGGETQYF.

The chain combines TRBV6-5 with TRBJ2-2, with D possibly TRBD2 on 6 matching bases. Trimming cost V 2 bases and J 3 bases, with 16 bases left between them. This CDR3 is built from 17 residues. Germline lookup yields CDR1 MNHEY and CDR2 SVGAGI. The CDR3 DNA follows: TGTGCCAGCAGTTACCAGGCTGGGGGGAGATACACCGGGGAGCTGTTTTTT. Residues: CASSYQAGGRYTGELFF.

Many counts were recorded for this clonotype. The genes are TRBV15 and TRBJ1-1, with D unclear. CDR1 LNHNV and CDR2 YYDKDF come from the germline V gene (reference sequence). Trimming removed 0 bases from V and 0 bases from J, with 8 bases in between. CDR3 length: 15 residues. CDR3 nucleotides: TGTGCCACCAGCAGAGATGGATTTTTGAACACTGAAGCTTTCTTT. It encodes CATSRDGFLNTEAFF. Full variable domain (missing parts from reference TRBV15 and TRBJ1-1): DAMVIQNPRYQVTQFGKPVTLSCSQTLNHNVMYWYQQKSSQAPKLLFHYYDKDFNNEADTPDNFQSRRPNTSFCFLDIRSPGLGDTAMYLCATSRDGFLNTEAFFGQGTRLTVV.

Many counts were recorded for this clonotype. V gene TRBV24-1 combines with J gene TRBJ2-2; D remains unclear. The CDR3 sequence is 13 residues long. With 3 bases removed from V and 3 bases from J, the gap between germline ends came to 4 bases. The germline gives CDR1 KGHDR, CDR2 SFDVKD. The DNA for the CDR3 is TGTGCCACCAGTGATCTATACACCGGGGAGCTGTTTTTT. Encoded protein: CATSDLYTGELFF.

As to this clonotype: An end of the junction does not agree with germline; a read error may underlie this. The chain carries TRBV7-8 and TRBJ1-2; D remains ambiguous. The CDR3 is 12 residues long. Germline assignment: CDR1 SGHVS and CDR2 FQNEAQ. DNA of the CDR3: TGTGCCAGCATCTTAGACTACTATGGCTACACCTTC. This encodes CASILDYYGYTF.

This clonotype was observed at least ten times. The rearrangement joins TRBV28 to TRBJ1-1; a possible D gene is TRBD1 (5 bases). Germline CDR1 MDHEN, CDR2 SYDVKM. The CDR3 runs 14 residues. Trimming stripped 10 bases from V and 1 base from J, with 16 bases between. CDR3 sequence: CAIYPGTGNTEAFF. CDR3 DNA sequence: TGTGCCATCTACCCCGGGACGGGGAACACTGAAGCTTTCTTT.

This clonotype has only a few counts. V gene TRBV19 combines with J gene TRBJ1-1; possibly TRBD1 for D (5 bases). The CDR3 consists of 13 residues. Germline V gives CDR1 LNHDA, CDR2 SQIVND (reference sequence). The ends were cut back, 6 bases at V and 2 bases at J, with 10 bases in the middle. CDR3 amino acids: CASSPDINTEAFF. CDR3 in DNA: TGTGCCAGTAGCCCGGACATAAACACTGAAGCTTTCTTT.

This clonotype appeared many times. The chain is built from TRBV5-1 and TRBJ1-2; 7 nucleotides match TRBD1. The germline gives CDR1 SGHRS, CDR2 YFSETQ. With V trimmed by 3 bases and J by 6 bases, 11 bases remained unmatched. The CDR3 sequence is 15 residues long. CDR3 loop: CASSSNRGSFDGYTF. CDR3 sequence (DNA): TGCGCCAGCAGCTCCAACAGGGGAAGTTTCGATGGCTACACCTTC.

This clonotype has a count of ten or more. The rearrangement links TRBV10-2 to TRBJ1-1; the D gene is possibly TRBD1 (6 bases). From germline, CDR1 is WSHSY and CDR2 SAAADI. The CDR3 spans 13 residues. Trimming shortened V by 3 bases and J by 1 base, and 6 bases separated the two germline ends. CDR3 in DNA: TGCGCCAGCAGTGAAGGGGGGAACACTGAAGCTTTCTTT. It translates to CASSEGGNTEAFF.

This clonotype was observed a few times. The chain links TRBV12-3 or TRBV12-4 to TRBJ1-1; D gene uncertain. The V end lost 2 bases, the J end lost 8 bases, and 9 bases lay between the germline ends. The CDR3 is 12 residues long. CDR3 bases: TGTGCCAGCAGTTTACGGCCAGTAGAAGCTTTCTTT. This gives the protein CASSLRPVEAFF.

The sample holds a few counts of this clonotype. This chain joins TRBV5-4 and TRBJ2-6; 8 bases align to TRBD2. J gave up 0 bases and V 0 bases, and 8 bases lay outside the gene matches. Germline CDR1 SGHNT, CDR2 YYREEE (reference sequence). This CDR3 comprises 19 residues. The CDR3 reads CASSLEWSGGSSGANVLTF. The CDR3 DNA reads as TGTGCCAGCAGCTTGGAATGGAGCGGGGGAAGCTCTGGGGCCAACGTCCTGACTTTC.

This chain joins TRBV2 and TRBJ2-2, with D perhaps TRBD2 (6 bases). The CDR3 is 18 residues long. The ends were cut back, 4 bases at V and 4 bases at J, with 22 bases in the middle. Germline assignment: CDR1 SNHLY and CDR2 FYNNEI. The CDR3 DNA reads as TGTGCCAGCAGTGTCGGACTACCTTCACCGAGGGGCACCGGGGAGCTGTTTTTT. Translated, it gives CASSVGLPSPRGTGELFF.